The present T cell receptor beta chain was sequenced within a study of cytomegalovirus exposure and HLA in healthy donors. On this clone itself: Its antigen is still unknown.

The CDR3 is 17 amino acids. The germline V and J ends were trimmed by 2 bases and 0 bases, with 11 bases remaining between them. The germline V gene has CDR1 KGHSH and CDR2 LQKENI. PCR primers comprised 60 Vbeta and 13 Jbeta primers. Sequencing was performed with immunoSEQ multiplex PCR; in TCRdb, only in-frame clones are kept and a portion is missing. The table includes some 90,000 clones, around three quarters detected once. Study conclusions and caveats: In a later analysis, a missense DCLRE1C variant was linked to TCR beta V- and J-gene trimming.

Input material: PBMCs. This sequence originates from a man aged 60 to 69 in good health and CMV-seronegative. V is TRBV18 and J is TRBJ1-6; maybe TRBD1 (5 bases). The CDR3 sequence is CASSPGASSSYNSPLHF. The CDR3 region has the DNA TGTGCCAGCTCACCAGGGGCCTCTAGCTCCTATAATTCACCCCTCCACTTT.